Listed here are 29 T cell receptor beta chains from one sample, sequenced in a study of shared T cell receptors in the human thymus. Assay used: immunoSEQ multiplex PCR; TCRdb lists only in-frame clones, some missing. This sample has 500,000 to 750,000 clones; 70% to 90% occur once, and the top ten carry 0.0095% to 0.011%. These sequences were also reported in another study, on human thymus T cells.

Sequencing was performed on thymocytes. These receptors were collected from a boy in the first two years of life with a congenital heart defect.

The J gene is TRBJ2-7, the V gene TRBV27; maybe TRBD1 (5 bases). The germline CDR1 and CDR2 sequences are MNHEY and SMNVEV (reference sequence). V gave up 3 bases and J gave up 0 bases, with 9 bases separating them. The CDR3 totals 14 residues. The CDR3 DNA reads as TGTGCCAGCAGTTTTAGGGGTTTCTCCTACGAGCAGTACTTC. Translated: CASSFRGFSYEQYF.

The rearrangement joins TRBV6-5 to TRBJ2-7, with D possibly matching TRBD2 (6 bases). The V and J ends lost 6 bases and 4 bases respectively, with 10 bases between them. This CDR3 has 12 residues. Germline-derived CDR1 and CDR2 are MNHEY and SVGAGI. The CDR3 nucleotides are TGTGCCAGCAGCCCGACTAGTTACGAGCAGTACTTC. Its translation: CASSPTSYEQYF.

The chain combines TRBV6-9 with TRBJ2-6; possibly TRBD1 for D (6 bases). This CDR3 is built from 15 residues. Germline V lookup: CDR1 MNHGY, CDR2 SVAAGI. Trimming took 5 bases from V and 2 from J, leaving 10 bases between them. This chain's CDR3 is CASSRTGPGANVLTF. CDR3 sequence (DNA): TGTGCCAGCAGTCGTACAGGGCCTGGGGCCAACGTCCTGACTTTC.

The genes are TRBV5-1 and TRBJ2-3; D uncertain. The CDR3 spans 14 residues. The V end lost 6 bases, the J end lost 0 bases, and 11 bases lay between the germline ends. Germline V gives CDR1 SGHRS, CDR2 YFSETQ. CDR3 sequence: CASNYISSTDTQYF. In DNA, the CDR3 is TGCGCCAGCAATTATATTTCGAGCACAGATACGCAGTATTTT.

The V gene is TRBV10-2, the J gene TRBJ2-7; 8 bases line up with TRBD2. Germline CDR1 is WSHSY and CDR2 is SAAADI. CDR3 length: 15 amino acids. Trimming took 7 bases from V and 2 from J; bases not matched to a gene: 10. The CDR3, as DNA: TGCGCCAGCAAGGCGGAGAACGGGAGGGCCTACGAGCAGTACTTC. Translation: CASKAENGRAYEQYF.

The V and J genes are TRBV28 and TRBJ2-7, with 13 bases identical to TRBD2. Germline V lookup: CDR1 MDHEN, CDR2 SYDVKM. The CDR3 is 16 residues long. J gave up 9 bases and V 5 bases, and 13 bases lay outside the gene matches. This chain's CDR3 is CASSPSGLAGDLGQYF. CDR3 nucleotide sequence: TGTGCCAGCAGTCCATCCGGACTAGCGGGGGATCTGGGGCAGTACTTC.

This chain uses TRBV4-2 with TRBJ2-7, with 7 bases identical to TRBD1. After removal of 1 base from V and 3 bases from J, the junction contained 6 bases not matched to a gene. The CDR3 contains 15 residues. CDR1 LGHNA and CDR2 YNFKEQ come from the germline V gene. The CDR3 DNA reads as TGTGCCAGCAGCCAAGCGACAGGGAGAGGCTACGAGCAGTACTTC. It encodes CASSQATGRGYEQYF.

The gene calls are TRBV4-1 and TRBJ2-5; TRBD2 aligns across 8 bases. The CDR3 contains 13 residues. CDR1 and CDR2 from the germline V gene are MGHRA and YSYEKL. V trimming: 5 bases; J trimming: 5 bases; junction bases outside the gene matches: 4. The DNA for the CDR3 is TGCGCCAGCAGCGCCCGGGAGGGGGAGACCCAGTACTTC. Translating gives CASSAREGETQYF.

The gene calls are TRBV29-1 and TRBJ2-6, with TRBD1 identical over 8 bases. CDR3 size: 20 residues. In germline, CDR1 is SQVTM, CDR2 ANQGSEA. V lost 8 bases, J lost 0 bases, and 21 bases stayed unmatched. CDR3 in amino acids: CSPPHQDRDSATSGANVLTF. The DNA of the CDR3 is TGCAGCCCCCCCCACCAGGACAGGGATTCCGCGACCTCTGGGGCCAACGTCCTGACTTTC.

The chain employs TRBV9 and TRBJ2-5; D is perhaps TRBD2 (6 bases). Deletions cut 0 bases from V and 9 bases from J, with 24 bases between. The length of the CDR3 is 17 residues. The V gene's germline CDR1 is SGDLS and CDR2 YYNGEE. The CDR3 DNA is TGTGCCAGCAGCGTAGTGGAGTCTAGCGAGGAACCTATGGCCCAGTACTTC. This translates into CASSVVESSEEPMAQYF.

The CDR3 DNA sequence: TGTGCCTGGAGTTCCCTAAGAGCTACTCAGCCCCAGCATTTT. The encoded protein is CAWSSLRATQPQHF. V and J are TRBV30 and TRBJ1-5; D is undetermined. Germline loops: CDR1 GTSNPN, CDR2 SVGIG (reference sequence). Between the trimmed V and J ends, which lost 2 bases and 6 bases, there was a span of 14 bases. There are 14 residues in the CDR3.

The chain recombines TRBV6-1 with TRBJ2-7, with D perhaps matching TRBD1 (5 bases). Trimming stripped 8 bases from V and 0 bases from J, with 17 bases between. The length of the CDR3 is 15 residues. Germline CDR1 MNHNS, CDR2 SASEGT. The CDR3 nucleotides are TGTGCCAGCGTAAGAGCAGGGAATGACTCCTACGAGCAGTACTTC. The encoded protein is CASVRAGNDSYEQYF.

The chain has TRBV13 and TRBJ1-2, with 9 bases that match TRBD1. V trimming: 4 bases; J trimming: 8 bases; junction bases outside the gene matches: 17. Germline lookup yields CDR1 PRHDT and CDR2 FYEKMQ (reference sequence). There are 17 residues in the CDR3. This chain's CDR3 is CASSSFRTSGQGNGYTF. For the CDR3, the DNA is TGTGCCAGCAGCTCTTTCCGGACCTCTGGACAGGGGAACGGCTACACCTTC.

The chain joins TRBV28 to TRBJ2-7; 10 bases agree with TRBD2. V dropped 7 bases and J dropped 6; count of bases not matched to a gene: 9. The CDR3 contains 14 residues. CDR1 MDHEN and CDR2 SYDVKM come from the germline V gene. CDR3 in amino acids: CASTEAGGKGEQYF. CDR3 DNA sequence: TGTGCCAGCACCGAAGCGGGAGGGAAGGGCGAGCAGTACTTC.

This chain links TRBV7-2 with TRBJ2-7, with 12 bases that match TRBD2. CDR3 length: 19 amino acids. Trimming cost V 1 base and J 0 bases; bases outside gene matches: 10. Germline CDR1 is SGHTA and CDR2 is FQGNSA. The CDR3: CASSLEMTSGSQSSYEQYF. The CDR3 DNA reads TGTGCCAGCAGCTTAGAGATGACTAGCGGGAGCCAAAGCTCCTACGAGCAGTACTTC.

The chain joins TRBV6-1 to TRBJ1-3, with a weak D call TRBD1 (6 bases). With 0 bases removed from V and 3 bases from J, the gap between germline ends came to 18 bases. The CDR3 runs to 18 residues. Germline CDR1 MNHNS, CDR2 SASEGT. The CDR3: CASSEAPKQGLYGNTIYF. In nucleotides, the CDR3 is TGTGCCAGCAGTGAAGCTCCGAAGCAGGGGCTCTATGGAAACACCATATATTTT.

This clone was detected only a few times. This chain links TRBV6-1 with TRBJ2-3; TRBD2 agrees at 8 bases. Germline CDR1 MNHNS, CDR2 SASEGT. The CDR3 has 18 residues. Trimming cost V 2 bases and J 0 bases; bases outside gene matches: 10. The CDR3 loop reads CASSESRGGSNSTDTQYF. CDR3 bases: TGTGCCAGCAGTGAAAGCCGCGGGGGGAGCAATAGCACAGATACGCAGTATTTT.

This sequence joins TRBV27 and TRBJ2-1; D may be TRBD2 (5 bases). From germline, CDR1 is MNHEY and CDR2 SMNVEV (reference sequence). The CDR3 totals 14 residues. V lost 2 bases to trimming and J lost 5 bases, with 10 bases between them. The CDR3 DNA reads as TGTGCCAGCAGTTTACATGGGAGAGACAATGAGCAGTTCTTC. Translating it yields CASSLHGRDNEQFF.

This chain joins TRBV27 and TRBJ2-3, with 10 bases aligning to TRBD2. V was pared by 2 bases and J by 4 bases, with 12 bases of the junction left unmatched. The CDR3 loop spans 18 amino acids. The V gene's germline CDR1 is MNHEY and CDR2 SMNVEV (reference sequence). The CDR3: CASSLLAGERWAADTQYF. The CDR3 nucleotides read TGTGCCAGCAGTTTACTAGCGGGAGAGAGGTGGGCAGCAGATACGCAGTATTTT.

The chain recombines TRBV4-2 with TRBJ1-2; unclear D gene. The germline V gene encodes CDR1 LGHNA and CDR2 YNFKEQ. The CDR3 length is 16 residues. V shed 0 bases and J shed 8 bases, with 19 bases lying between them. The CDR3 loop is CASSQDEEDGWEGYTF. In DNA, the CDR3 is TGTGCCAGCAGCCAAGATGAGGAGGACGGCTGGGAGGGCTACACCTTC.

The CDR3, as DNA: TGTGCCAGCAGCTTAGATGTCGCTACAGGGGAAGGCACTGAAGCTTTCTTT. Translation gives CASSLDVATGEGTEAFF. This chain connects TRBV11-2 to TRBJ1-1; TRBD1 matches at 7 bases. The germline CDR1 and CDR2 sequences are SGHAT and FQNNGV. CDR3 length: 17 amino acids. The V segment lost 0 bases and the J segment 4 bases; nucleotides outside the gene matches: 11.

The chain employs TRBV7-2 and TRBJ2-7, with 7 nucleotides matching TRBD2. Trimming took 8 bases from V and 6 from J; bases not matched to a gene: 10. Looked up from germline, CDR1 is SGHTA and CDR2 is FQGNSA. The CDR3 sequence is 13 residues long. The CDR3 nucleotides read TGTGCCAGCCTAGGCCTGCGGGAGTCCGAGCAGTACTTC. This codes for CASLGLRESEQYF.

The chain couples TRBV11-2 to TRBJ1-2, with 11 bases aligning to TRBD1. This CDR3 is 15 amino acids long. V lost 5 bases to trimming and J lost 7 bases; unmatched junction nucleotides: 9. The germline gives CDR1 SGHAT, CDR2 FQNNGV. CDR3 sequence: CASSPIRDRGVGYTF. The CDR3 DNA is TGTGCCAGCAGCCCGATCCGGGACAGGGGGGTTGGCTACACCTTC.

The chain recombines TRBV13 with TRBJ1-2, with D possibly TRBD1 on 6 matching bases. The CDR3 runs to 10 residues. Trimming pared 6 bases from V and 13 bases from J, leaving 12 bases between. Germline V CDR1 and CDR2: PRHDT, FYEKMQ (reference sequence). The CDR3 reads CASSRQVATF. Here the CDR3 DNA reads TGTGCCAGCAGTAGACAGGTAGCCACCTTC.

The chain recombines TRBV15 with TRBJ1-5, with D tentatively TRBD1 (5 bases). In germline, CDR1 is LNHNV, CDR2 YYDKDF (reference sequence). The CDR3 spans 16 residues. V was trimmed by 0 bases and J by 4 bases, leaving 13 bases between them. In nucleotides, the CDR3 is TGTGCCACCAGCAGAGATTGGAGGGGAGGGAATCAGCCCCAGCATTTT. Protein: CATSRDWRGGNQPQHF.

The J gene is TRBJ2-5, the V gene TRBV9; the match to TRBD1 covers 11 bases. Per the germline V gene, CDR1 is SGDLS and CDR2 is YYNGEE. The CDR3 is 14 residues long. V lost 4 bases to trimming and J lost 2 bases; unmatched junction nucleotides: 1. This CDR3 is CASSWDRGQETQYF. CDR3 DNA: TGTGCCAGCAGCTGGGACAGGGGGCAAGAGACCCAGTACTTC.

This chain uses TRBV19 with TRBJ2-7, with 9 bases matching TRBD2. The ends lost 7 bases at V and 7 bases at J; junction bases unmatched: 8. The CDR3 length is 13 residues. Germline lookup yields CDR1 LNHDA and CDR2 SQIVND (reference sequence). The CDR3 bases are TGTGCCAGTAAGGGGCGGGAGGGGAATGAGCAGTACTTC. It yields the protein CASKGREGNEQYF. Drawing the rest from reference TRBV19 and TRBJ2-7, the complete variable domain is DGGITQSPKYLFRKEGQNVTLSCEQNLNHDAMYWYRQDPGQGLRLIYYSQIVNDFQKGDIAEGYSVSREKKESFPLTVTSAQKNPTAFYLCASKGREGNEQYFGPGTRLTVT.

This clone has just a few counts. This chain links TRBV4-3 with TRBJ2-5; 7 positions match TRBD2. CDR3 length: 14 amino acids. The V gene's germline CDR1 is LGHNA and CDR2 YSLEER. The V and J ends lost 3 bases and 5 bases, in that order; junction bases with no gene match: 6. CDR3 coding DNA: TGCGCCAGCAGCCATGGCCGGGGAGGGGAGACCCAGTACTTC. Amino acid sequence: CASSHGRGGETQYF.

The chain joins TRBV4-2 to TRBJ2-6; a possible D gene is TRBD1 (6 bases). V was shortened by 2 bases and J by 0 bases, with 17 bases between the two germline ends. CDR1 LGHNA and CDR2 YNFKEQ come from the germline V gene. CDR3 length equals 19 residues. This CDR3 reads CASSQQTLQGPSGANVLTF. CDR3 bases: TGTGCCAGCAGCCAACAAACCCTACAGGGCCCCTCTGGGGCCAACGTCCTGACTTTC.